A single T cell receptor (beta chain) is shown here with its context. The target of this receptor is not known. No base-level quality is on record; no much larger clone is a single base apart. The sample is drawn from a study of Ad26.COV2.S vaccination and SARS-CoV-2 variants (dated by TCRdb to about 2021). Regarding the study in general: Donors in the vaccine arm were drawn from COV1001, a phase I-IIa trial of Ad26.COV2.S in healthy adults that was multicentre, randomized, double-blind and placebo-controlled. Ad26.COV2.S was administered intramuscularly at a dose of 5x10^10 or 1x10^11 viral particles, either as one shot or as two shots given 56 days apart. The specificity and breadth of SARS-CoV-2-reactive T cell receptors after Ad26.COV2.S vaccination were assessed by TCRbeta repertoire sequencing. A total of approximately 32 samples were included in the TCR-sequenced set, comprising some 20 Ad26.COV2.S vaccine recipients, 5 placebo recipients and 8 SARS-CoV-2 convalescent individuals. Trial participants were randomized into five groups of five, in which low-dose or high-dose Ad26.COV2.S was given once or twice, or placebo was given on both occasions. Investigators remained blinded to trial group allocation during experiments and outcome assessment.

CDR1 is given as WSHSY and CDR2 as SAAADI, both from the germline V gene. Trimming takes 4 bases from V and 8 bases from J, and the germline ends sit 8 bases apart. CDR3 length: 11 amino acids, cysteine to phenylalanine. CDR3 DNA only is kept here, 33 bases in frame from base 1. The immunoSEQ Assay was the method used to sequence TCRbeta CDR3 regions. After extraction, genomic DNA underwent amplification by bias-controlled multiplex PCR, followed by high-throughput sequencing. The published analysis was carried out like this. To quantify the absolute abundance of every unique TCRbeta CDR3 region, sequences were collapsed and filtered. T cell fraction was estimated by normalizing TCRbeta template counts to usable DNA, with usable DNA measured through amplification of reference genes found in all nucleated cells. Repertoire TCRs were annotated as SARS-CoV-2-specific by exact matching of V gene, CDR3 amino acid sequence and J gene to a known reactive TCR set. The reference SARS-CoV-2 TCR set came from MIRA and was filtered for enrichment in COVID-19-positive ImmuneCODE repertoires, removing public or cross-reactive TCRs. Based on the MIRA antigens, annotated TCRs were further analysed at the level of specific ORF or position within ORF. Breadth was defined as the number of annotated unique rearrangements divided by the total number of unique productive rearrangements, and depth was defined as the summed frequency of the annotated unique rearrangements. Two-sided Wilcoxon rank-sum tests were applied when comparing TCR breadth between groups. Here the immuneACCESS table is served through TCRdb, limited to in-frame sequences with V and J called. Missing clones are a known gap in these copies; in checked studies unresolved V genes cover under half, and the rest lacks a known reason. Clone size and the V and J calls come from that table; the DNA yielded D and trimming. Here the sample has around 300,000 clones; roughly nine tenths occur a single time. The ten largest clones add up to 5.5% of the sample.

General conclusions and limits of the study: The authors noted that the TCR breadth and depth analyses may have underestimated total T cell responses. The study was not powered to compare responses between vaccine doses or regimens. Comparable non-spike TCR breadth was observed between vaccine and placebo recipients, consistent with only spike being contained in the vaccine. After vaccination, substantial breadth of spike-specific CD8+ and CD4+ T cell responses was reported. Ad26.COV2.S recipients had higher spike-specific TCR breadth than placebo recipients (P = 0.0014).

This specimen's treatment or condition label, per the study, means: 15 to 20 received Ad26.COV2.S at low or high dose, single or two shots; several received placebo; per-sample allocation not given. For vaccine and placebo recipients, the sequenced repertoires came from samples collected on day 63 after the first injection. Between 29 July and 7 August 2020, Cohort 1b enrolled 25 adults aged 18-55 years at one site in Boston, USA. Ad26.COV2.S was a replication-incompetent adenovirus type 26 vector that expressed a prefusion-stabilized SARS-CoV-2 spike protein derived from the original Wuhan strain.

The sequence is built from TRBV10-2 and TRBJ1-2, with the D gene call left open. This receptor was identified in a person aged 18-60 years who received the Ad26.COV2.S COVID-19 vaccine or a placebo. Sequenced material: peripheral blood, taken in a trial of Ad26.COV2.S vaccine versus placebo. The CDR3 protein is CASSADVGYTF. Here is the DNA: TGCGCCAGCAGTGCGGATGTAGGCTACACCTTC.